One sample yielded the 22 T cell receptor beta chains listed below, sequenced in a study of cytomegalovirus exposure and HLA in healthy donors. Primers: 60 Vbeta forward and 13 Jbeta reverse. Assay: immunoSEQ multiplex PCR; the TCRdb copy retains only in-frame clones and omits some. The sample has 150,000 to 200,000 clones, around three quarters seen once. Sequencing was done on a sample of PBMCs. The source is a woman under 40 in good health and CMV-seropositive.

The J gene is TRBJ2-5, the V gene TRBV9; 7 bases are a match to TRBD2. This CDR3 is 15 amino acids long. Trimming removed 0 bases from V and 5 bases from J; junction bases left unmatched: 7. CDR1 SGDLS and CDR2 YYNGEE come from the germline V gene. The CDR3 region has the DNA TGTGCCAGCAGCGTAGCAGGACTAGAAGATGAGACCCAGTACTTC. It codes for CASSVAGLEDETQYF.

The CDR3 DNA reads as TGTGCCAGCAGCCCCGTAGGGACATGGTCCTACGAGCAGTACTTC. Residues: CASSPVGTWSYEQYF. The rearrangement joins TRBV14 to TRBJ2-7; possible D gene TRBD1, 6 bases. V lost 4 bases and J lost 1, with 14 bases in between. The CDR3 is 15 residues long. The germline V gene encodes CDR1 SGHDN and CDR2 FVKESK.

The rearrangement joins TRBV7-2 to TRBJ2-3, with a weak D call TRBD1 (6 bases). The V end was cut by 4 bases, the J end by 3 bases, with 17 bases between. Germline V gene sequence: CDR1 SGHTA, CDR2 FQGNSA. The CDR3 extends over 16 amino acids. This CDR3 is CASSSPRGRGTDTQYF. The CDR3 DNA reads TGTGCCAGCAGCTCCCCACGAGGAAGGGGGACAGATACGCAGTATTTT.

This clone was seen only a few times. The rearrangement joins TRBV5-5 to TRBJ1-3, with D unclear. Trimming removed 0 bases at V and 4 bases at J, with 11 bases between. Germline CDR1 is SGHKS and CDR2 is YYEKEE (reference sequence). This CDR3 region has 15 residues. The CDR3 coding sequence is TGTGCCAGCAGCTTGGCCCCCGGTCGAGGAAACACCATATATTTT. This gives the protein CASSLAPGRGNTIYF.

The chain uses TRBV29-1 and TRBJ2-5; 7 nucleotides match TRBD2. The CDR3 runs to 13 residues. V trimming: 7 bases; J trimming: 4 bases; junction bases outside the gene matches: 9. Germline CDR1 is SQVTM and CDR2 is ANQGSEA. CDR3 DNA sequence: TGCAGCGGTTCTGCGTCGGGGGGAGAGACCCAGTACTTC. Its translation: CSGSASGGETQYF.

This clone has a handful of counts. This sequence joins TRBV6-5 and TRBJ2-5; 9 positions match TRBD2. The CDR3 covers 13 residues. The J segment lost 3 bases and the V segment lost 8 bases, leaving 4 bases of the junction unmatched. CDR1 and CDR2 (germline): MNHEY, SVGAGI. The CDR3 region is CASGGLAKETQYF. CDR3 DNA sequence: TGTGCCAGCGGTGGACTAGCGAAAGAGACCCAGTACTTC.

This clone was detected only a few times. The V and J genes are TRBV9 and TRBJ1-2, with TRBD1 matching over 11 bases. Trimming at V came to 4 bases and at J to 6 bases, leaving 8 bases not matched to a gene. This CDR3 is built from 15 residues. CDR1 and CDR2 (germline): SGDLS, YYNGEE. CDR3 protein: CASSFRGQGADGYTF. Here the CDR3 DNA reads TGTGCCAGCAGCTTCCGAGGACAGGGGGCCGATGGCTACACCTTC. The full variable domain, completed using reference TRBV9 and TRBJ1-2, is DSGVTQTPKHLITATGQRVTLRCSPRSGDLSVYWYQQSLDQGLQFLIQYYNGEERAKGNILERFSAQQFPDLHSELNLSSLELGDSALYFCASSFRGQGADGYTFGSGTRLTVV.

The CDR3 protein is CASSFAGGPNEQYF. The CDR3 DNA sequence: TGTGCCAGCAGCTTTGCGGGGGGGCCGAATGAGCAGTACTTC. This chain uses TRBV5-4 with TRBJ2-7, with 9 bases matching TRBD2. Germline-derived CDR1 and CDR2 are SGHNT and YYREEE (reference sequence). J gave up 7 bases and V 2 bases, and 7 bases lay outside the gene matches. The CDR3 runs to 14 residues.

The CDR3 spells CASSIGRGETQYF. In DNA form, the CDR3 reads TGTGCCAGTAGTATAGGAAGGGGGGAGACCCAGTACTTC. The chain uses TRBV19 and TRBJ2-5; D is perhaps TRBD1 (6 bases). The germline gives CDR1 LNHDA, CDR2 SQIVND (reference sequence). The V gene lost 1 base and the J gene lost 5 bases, with 8 bases spanning the gap. CDR3 length: 13 amino acids.

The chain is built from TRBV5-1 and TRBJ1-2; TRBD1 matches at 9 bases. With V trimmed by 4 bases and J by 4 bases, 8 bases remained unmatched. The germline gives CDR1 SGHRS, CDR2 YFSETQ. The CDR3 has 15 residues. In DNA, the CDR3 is TGCGCCAGCAGCCCGGGGGACAGGGCCAGCTATGGCTACACCTTC. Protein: CASSPGDRASYGYTF.

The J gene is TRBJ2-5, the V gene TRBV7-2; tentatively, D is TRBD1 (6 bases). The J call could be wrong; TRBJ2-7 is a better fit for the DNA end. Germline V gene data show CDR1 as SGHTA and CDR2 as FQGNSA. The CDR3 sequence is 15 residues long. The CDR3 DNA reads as TGTGCCAGCAGCTTATCGGGCAGGGGTTCCTACGAGCAGTACTTC. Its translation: CASSLSGRGSYEQYF.

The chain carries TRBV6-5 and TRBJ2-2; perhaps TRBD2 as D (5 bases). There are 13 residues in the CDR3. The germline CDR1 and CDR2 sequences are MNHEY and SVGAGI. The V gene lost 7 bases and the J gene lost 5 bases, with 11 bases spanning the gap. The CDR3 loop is CASTLEATGELFF. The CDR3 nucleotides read TGTGCCAGCACCCTGGAGGCGACCGGGGAGCTGTTTTTT.

The CDR3 sequence: CASSSRRRDTEAFF. Here the CDR3 DNA reads TGTGCCAGCAGCAGTCGCAGGCGGGACACTGAAGCTTTCTTT. The genes are TRBV11-3 and TRBJ1-1; D is unresolved. CDR1 and CDR2 from the germline V gene are SGHNT and YENEEA. The CDR3 has 14 amino acids. V was trimmed by 5 bases and J by 3 bases, leaving 13 bases between them.

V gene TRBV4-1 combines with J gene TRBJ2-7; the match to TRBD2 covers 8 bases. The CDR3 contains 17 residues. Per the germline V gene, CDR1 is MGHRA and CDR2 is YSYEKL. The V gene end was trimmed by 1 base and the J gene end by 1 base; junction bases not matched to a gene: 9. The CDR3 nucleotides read TGCGCCAGCAGCCAAGTCGGCGGGAGGATAAGTTCCTACGAGCAGTACTTC. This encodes CASSQVGGRISSYEQYF.

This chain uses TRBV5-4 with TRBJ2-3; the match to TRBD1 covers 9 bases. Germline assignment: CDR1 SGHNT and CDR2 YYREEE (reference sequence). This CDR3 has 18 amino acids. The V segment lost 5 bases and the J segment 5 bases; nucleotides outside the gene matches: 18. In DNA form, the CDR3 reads TGTGCCAGCAGAGTGACCGGGACAGGGCCAAAGGGGCGAGATACGCAGTATTTT. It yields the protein CASRVTGTGPKGRDTQYF. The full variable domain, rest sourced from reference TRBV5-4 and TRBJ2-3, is ETGVTQSPTHLIKTRGQQVTLRCSSQSGHNTVSWYQQALGQGPQFIFQYYREEENGRGNFPPRFSGLQFPNYSSELNVNALELDDSALYLCASRVTGTGPKGRDTQYFGPGTRLTVL.

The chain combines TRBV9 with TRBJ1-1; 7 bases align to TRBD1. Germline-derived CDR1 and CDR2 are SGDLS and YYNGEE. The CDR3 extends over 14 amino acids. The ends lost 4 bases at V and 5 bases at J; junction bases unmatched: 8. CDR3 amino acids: CASSSTTGETEAFF. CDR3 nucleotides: TGTGCCAGCAGCTCAACCACAGGGGAAACTGAAGCTTTCTTT. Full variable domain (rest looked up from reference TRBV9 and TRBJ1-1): DSGVTQTPKHLITATGQRVTLRCSPRSGDLSVYWYQQSLDQGLQFLIQYYNGEERAKGNILERFSAQQFPDLHSELNLSSLELGDSALYFCASSSTTGETEAFFGQGTRLTVV.

The CDR3 DNA reads TGTGCCAGCAGCCCGAGTTCAGGTTATGGCTACACCTTC. It specifies CASSPSSGYGYTF. The chain links TRBV7-9 to TRBJ1-2; D is uncertain. CDR1 is SEHNR, CDR2 FQNEAQ, per germline (reference sequence). Trimming pared 5 bases from V and 5 bases from J, leaving 12 bases between. This CDR3 has 13 amino acids.

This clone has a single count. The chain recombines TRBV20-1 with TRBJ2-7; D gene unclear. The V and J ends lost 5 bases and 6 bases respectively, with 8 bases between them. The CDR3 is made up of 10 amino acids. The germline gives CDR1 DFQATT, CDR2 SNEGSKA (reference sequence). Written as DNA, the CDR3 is TGCAGTGCTTGCGAGTGCGAGCAGTACTTC. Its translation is CSACECEQYF.

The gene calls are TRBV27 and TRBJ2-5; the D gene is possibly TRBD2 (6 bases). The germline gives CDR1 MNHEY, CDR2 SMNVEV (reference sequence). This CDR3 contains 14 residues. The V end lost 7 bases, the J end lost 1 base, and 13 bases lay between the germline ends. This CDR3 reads CASTMDYSQETQYF. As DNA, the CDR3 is TGTGCCAGCACCATGGACTACTCCCAAGAGACCCAGTACTTC.

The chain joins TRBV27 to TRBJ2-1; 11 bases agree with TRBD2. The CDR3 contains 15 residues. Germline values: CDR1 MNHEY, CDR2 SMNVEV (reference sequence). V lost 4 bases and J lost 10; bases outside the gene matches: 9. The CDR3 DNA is TGTGCCAGCAGTTCGATAGCGGGGGGGCCCTGGGAGCAGTTCTTC. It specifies CASSSIAGGPWEQFF.

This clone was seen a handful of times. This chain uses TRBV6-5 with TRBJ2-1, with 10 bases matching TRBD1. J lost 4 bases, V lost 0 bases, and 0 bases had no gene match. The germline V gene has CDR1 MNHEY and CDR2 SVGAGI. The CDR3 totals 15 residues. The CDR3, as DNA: TGTGCCAGCAGTTACTCGGACAGGGGGTACAATGAGCAGTTCTTC. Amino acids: CASSYSDRGYNEQFF.

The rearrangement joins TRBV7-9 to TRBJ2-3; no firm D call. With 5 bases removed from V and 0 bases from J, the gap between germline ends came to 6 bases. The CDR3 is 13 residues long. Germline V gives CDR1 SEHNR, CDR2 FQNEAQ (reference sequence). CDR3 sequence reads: CASSPQSTDTQYF. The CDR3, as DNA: TGTGCCAGCAGCCCCCAAAGCACAGATACGCAGTATTTT.